This entry features one T cell receptor (beta chain) sequence. Antigen specificity is unknown. Looked up from germline, CDR1 is SGHVS and CDR2 is FQNEAQ. The junction had 9 bases not matched to a gene; V was cut back by 3 bases and J by 8 bases. The CDR3 has 16 amino acids. These data are taken from a study of post-analysis software for immune sequencing data. General observations from the study: In patients, about five TRBV segments were more frequent than in controls, with TRBV5-6, TRBV5-1 and TRBV20-1 among them.

Included in the TCR beta cDNA libraries were unique molecular identifiers. The yield from roughly 1 to 10 million T cells was approximately 500,000 cDNA molecules in total. In TCRdb, the PCR reads were re-called with MiXCR into one record per CDR3 protein. The sample carries about 820,000 distinct CDR3 sequences, approximately 53% recorded once. The V and J genes are TRBV7-8 and TRBJ2-1; 11 nucleotides align to TRBD2. This TCR came from a girl aged 10-17 years with multiple sclerosis. Sequencing used blood. DNA for the CDR3: TGTGCCAGCAGCTTTCGACTAGCGGGACCCTCTGATGAGCAGTTCTTC. It is translated as CASSFRLAGPSDEQFF.